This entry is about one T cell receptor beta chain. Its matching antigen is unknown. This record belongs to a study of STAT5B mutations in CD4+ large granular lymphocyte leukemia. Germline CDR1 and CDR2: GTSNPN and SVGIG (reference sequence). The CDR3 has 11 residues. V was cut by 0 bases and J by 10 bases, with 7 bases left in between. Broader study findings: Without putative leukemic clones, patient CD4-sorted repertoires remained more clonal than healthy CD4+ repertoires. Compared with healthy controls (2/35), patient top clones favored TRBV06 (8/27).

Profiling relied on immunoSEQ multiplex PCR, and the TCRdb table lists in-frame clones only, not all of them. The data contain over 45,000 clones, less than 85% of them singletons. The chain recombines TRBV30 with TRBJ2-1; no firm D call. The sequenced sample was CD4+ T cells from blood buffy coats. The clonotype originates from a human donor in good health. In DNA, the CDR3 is TGTGCCTGGAGTGTTTGGTCGGAGCAGTTCTTC. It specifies CAWSVWSEQFF.